What follows describes a single TCR beta chain. CDR3 size: 13 residues. V was clipped by 5 bases and J by 0 bases, with 8 bases between them. The V gene's germline CDR1 is MNHEY and CDR2 SVGEGT. This sample was included in a study of identical twins. MiXCR was run by TCRdb on the 5' RACE reads, yielding one entry per CDR3 protein. The sample shows roughly 230,000 distinct CDR3 sequences, about 8.3% of them seen only once. This sample was also put to use in a study of yellow fever vaccine responses in identical twins.

The sequenced sample was CD8+ T cells sorted from blood. The receptor was derived from a young woman in good health. The chain couples TRBV6-2 or TRBV6-3 to TRBJ2-7, with D tentatively TRBD2 (5 bases). The CDR3 DNA sequence: TGTGCCAGCAGTGGACTGTACTCCTACGAGCAGTACTTC. Translation: CASSGLYSYEQYF.